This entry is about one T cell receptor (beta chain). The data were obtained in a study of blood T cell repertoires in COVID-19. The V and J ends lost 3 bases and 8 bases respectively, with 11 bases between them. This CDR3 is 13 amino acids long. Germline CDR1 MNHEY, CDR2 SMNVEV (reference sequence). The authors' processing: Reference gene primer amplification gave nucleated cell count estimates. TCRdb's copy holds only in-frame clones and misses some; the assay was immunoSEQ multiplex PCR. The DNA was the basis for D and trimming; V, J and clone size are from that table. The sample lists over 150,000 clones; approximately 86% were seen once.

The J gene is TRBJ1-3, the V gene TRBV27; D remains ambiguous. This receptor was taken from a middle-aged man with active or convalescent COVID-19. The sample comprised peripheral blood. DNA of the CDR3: TGTGCCAGCAGTTTTAGTCTTCGGGACACCATATATTTT. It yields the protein CASSFSLRDTIYF.